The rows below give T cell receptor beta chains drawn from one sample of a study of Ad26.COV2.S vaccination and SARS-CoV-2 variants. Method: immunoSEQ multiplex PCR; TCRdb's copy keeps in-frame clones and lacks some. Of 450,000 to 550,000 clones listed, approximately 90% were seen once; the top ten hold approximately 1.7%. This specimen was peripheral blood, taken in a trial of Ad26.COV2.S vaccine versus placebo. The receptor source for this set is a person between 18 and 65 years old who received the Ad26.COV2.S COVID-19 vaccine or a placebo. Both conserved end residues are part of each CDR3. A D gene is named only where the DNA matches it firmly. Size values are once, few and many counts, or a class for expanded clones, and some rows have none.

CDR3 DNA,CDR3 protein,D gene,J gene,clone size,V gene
TGTGCCACCAGTGATAGCGGGGCGGGGGCAGATACGCAGTATTTT,CATSDSGAGADTQYF,TRBD2,TRBJ2-3,NA,TRBV24-1
TGTGCCAGCAGTGAATCGGGGGTCTCCTACGAGCAGTACTTC,CASSESGVSYEQYF,NA,TRBJ2-7,NA,TRBV25-1
TGTGCCAGCTTGGAGTACCCTAGCAATTACAATGAGCAGTTCTTC,CASLEYPSNYNEQFF,NA,TRBJ2-1,NA,TRBV28
TGTGCCACCAGTCCAGGGGACAGGAAAAACATTCAGTACTTC,CATSPGDRKNIQYF,TRBD1,TRBJ2-4,NA,TRBV24-1
TGTGCCAGCAGCAACCGGGACAGAAGAAACTATGGCTACACCTTC,CASSNRDRRNYGYTF,TRBD1,TRBJ1-2,NA,TRBV5-4
TGTGCCAGCAGCTTAAACCCAAATCCTTACAATGAGCAGTTCTTC,CASSLNPNPYNEQFF,NA,TRBJ2-1,NA,TRBV7-6
TGTGCCTGGAGGCGCCCTCAGAGGAGCTCCTATAATTCACCCCTCCACTTT,CAWRRPQRSSYNSPLHF,NA,TRBJ1-6,NA,TRBV30
TGTGCCAGCCTAAGGACGACAGGGTCCACAGATACGCAGTATTTT,CASLRTTGSTDTQYF,TRBD1,TRBJ2-3,NA,TRBV6-5
TGTGCCAGCAGCGTAGGGGTGACAGTCGGGGGTAGCCACGAGCAGTACTTC,CASSVGVTVGGSHEQYF,NA,TRBJ2-7,NA,TRBV9
TGTGCCTGGGGGGGAGCCAGGGATCAGCCCCAGCATTTT,CAWGGARDQPQHF,NA,TRBJ1-5,NA,TRBV30
TGTGCCAGCAGCAGGACTAGCGGGAGCTATGAGCAGTTCTTC,CASSRTSGSYEQFF,TRBD2,TRBJ2-1,NA,TRBV28
TGTGCCACCAGCCGCGACACCGGGGAGCTGTTTTTT,CATSRDTGELFF,NA,TRBJ2-2,few,TRBV15
TGTGCCAGCAGCGCCCGGACTAGCGGATACGAGCAGTACTTC,CASSARTSGYEQYF,TRBD2,TRBJ2-7,NA,TRBV11-1
TGTGCAAGTCGCCGGACGAAGGTGTACAAGGAGGCGAACACTGAAGCTTTCTTT,CASRRTKVYKEANTEAFF,NA,TRBJ1-1,NA,TRBV12-2
TGCAGCGTTGTGCCCGGGACATCCAGCTACAATGAGCAGTTCTTC,CSVVPGTSSYNEQFF,NA,TRBJ2-1,NA,TRBV29-1
TGTGCCAGCAGCCCAAGGGCACAGGGGTACTCGGAGACCCAGTACTTC,CASSPRAQGYSETQYF,TRBD1,TRBJ2-5,once,TRBV7-3
TGTGCCAGCAGCCAAGCCCCTTCCTACAATGAGCAGTTCTTC,CASSQAPSYNEQFF,NA,TRBJ2-1,NA,TRBV3-1/TRBV3-2
TGTGCCAGCAGCTTGGTGGGACAGGGGTTCAGCACAGATACGCAGTATTTT,CASSLVGQGFSTDTQYF,TRBD1,TRBJ2-3,once,TRBV5-4
TGTGCCAGCAGCCATCCGGGACGCGGCACCGGGGAGCTGTTTTTT,CASSHPGRGTGELFF,NA,TRBJ2-2,NA,TRBV3-1/TRBV3-2
TGTGCCAGCAGCCACCGGCCCAACTCCTACGAGCAGTACTTC,CASSHRPNSYEQYF,NA,TRBJ2-7,NA,TRBV3-1/TRBV3-2
TGTGCCAGCTCACCCCGGGGAGGGGGCGATTCACCCCTCCACTTT,CASSPRGGGDSPLHF,TRBD1,TRBJ1-6,NA,TRBV18
TGTGCCAGCAGCTTATCGCCCGGTCGGGAAGCTTTCTTT,CASSLSPGREAFF,NA,TRBJ1-1,NA,TRBV11-3
TGTGCCAGCAGCAAGCAATGGACGGACTCGGGCTACACCTTC,CASSKQWTDSGYTF,NA,TRBJ1-2,once,TRBV7-9
TGTGCCTGGAGTTCCCTAGGTCTGTTCTTC,CAWSSLGLFF,NA,TRBJ2-1,NA,TRBV30
TGTGCCAGCAGCGTGGGCGTTGGGACCGCAACAACTGGAAACACCATATATTTT,CASSVGVGTATTGNTIYF,NA,TRBJ1-3,NA,TRBV9
TGTGCCAGCTCAGACTCCCGCCAGTCCTCCTACGAGCAGTACTTC,CASSDSRQSSYEQYF,NA,TRBJ2-7,NA,TRBV18
TGTGCCAGCAAGACAGGGGGACCCCTCCACTTT,CASKTGGPLHF,TRBD1,TRBJ1-6,NA,TRBV2